A selection of T cell receptor beta chains follows, all from one sample in a study of neurological immune-mediated disorders. TCRdb recomputed calls from the 5' RACE reads with MiXCR, one row per CDR3 protein. Found here are fewer than 55,000 distinct CDR3 sequences, nearly 6.5% of them singletons; the top ten hold around 0.6%. The sample was CD4+ T cells from blood. All receptors come from a woman aged 40-49 years in good health. Each CDR3 is given with its conserved first and last residue. The D gene is left open where the match is weak. The size entry is marked missing in some rows and otherwise reads once, few, many or a size class.

v_gene: TRBV12-3/TRBV12-4
abundance: many
j_gene: TRBJ2-7
d_gene: NA
CDR3nt: TGTGCCAGCAGAGGTCGCCGCTACGAGCAGTACTTC
CDR3aa: CASRGRRYEQYF

v_gene: TRBV20-1
abundance: many
j_gene: TRBJ2-2
d_gene: NA
CDR3nt: TGCAGTGTTCCCGCCGGGACCCTAAACACCGGGGAGCTGTTTTTT
CDR3aa: CSVPAGTLNTGELFF

v_gene: TRBV29-1
abundance: NA
j_gene: TRBJ2-1
d_gene: TRBD2
CDR3nt: TGCAGCGTAACTAGCGGGAGGGGGGTAAATGAGCAGTTCTTC
CDR3aa: CSVTSGRGVNEQFF

v_gene: TRBV20-1
abundance: many
j_gene: TRBJ2-7
d_gene: NA
CDR3nt: TGCAGTGCCGAAACAGGTTCCGCGTACGAGCAGTACTTC
CDR3aa: CSAETGSAYEQYF

v_gene: TRBV20-1
abundance: many
j_gene: TRBJ2-5
d_gene: TRBD2
CDR3nt: TGCAGTGCTATTGGGGTAGCGGGAGACCCACAAGAGACCCAGTACTTC
CDR3aa: CSAIGVAGDPQETQYF

v_gene: TRBV6-6
abundance: NA
j_gene: TRBJ2-3
d_gene: TRBD2
CDR3nt: TGTGCCAGCAGTCCCCTCCCGGGACTAGCGGGAGGACCGAGCACAGATACGCAGTATTTT
CDR3aa: CASSPLPGLAGGPSTDTQYF

v_gene: TRBV7-8
abundance: many
j_gene: TRBJ1-4
d_gene: TRBD1
CDR3nt: TGTGCCAGCAGCCTCCGGGACAGGGTCGAAAAACTGTTTTTT
CDR3aa: CASSLRDRVEKLFF

v_gene: TRBV18
abundance: NA
j_gene: TRBJ1-1
d_gene: NA
CDR3nt: TGTGCCAGCTCACCAGACACTATGAACACTGAAGCTTTCTTT
CDR3aa: CASSPDTMNTEAFF

v_gene: TRBV27
abundance: once
j_gene: TRBJ2-7
d_gene: TRBD1
CDR3nt: TGTGCCAGCAGTTTGCAGGGGGCTTCCGAGCAGTACTTC
CDR3aa: CASSLQGASEQYF

v_gene: TRBV4-2
abundance: many
j_gene: TRBJ2-1
d_gene: TRBD2
CDR3nt: TGTGCCAGCAGTCACGTAGCTAGCGGGAGGGGTGAGCAGTTCTTC
CDR3aa: CASSHVASGRGEQFF

v_gene: TRBV25-1
abundance: many
j_gene: TRBJ2-3
d_gene: NA
CDR3nt: TGTGCCAGCAGTGGTCCTGTAGGAGGAACGCAGTATTTT
CDR3aa: CASSGPVGGTQYF

v_gene: TRBV11-2
abundance: NA
j_gene: TRBJ2-2
d_gene: TRBD2
CDR3nt: TGTGCCAGCAGCCTTAGCGGGAGTACCGGGGAGCTGTTTTTT
CDR3aa: CASSLSGSTGELFF

v_gene: TRBV12-3/TRBV12-4
abundance: many
j_gene: TRBJ1-5
d_gene: TRBD1
CDR3nt: TGTGCCAGCAGTCCCGGACAGGGGCGCAATCAGCCCCAGCATTTT
CDR3aa: CASSPGQGRNQPQHF

v_gene: TRBV20-1
abundance: many
j_gene: TRBJ2-1
d_gene: TRBD2
CDR3nt: TGCAGTGCTAGGTTTGCGGGAGCCTACAATGAGCAGTTCTTC
CDR3aa: CSARFAGAYNEQFF

v_gene: TRBV20-1
abundance: many
j_gene: TRBJ1-2
d_gene: NA
CDR3nt: TGCAGTGCTAGCGGAAACTATGGCTACACCTTC
CDR3aa: CSASGNYGYTF

v_gene: TRBV5-1
abundance: many
j_gene: TRBJ2-1
d_gene: TRBD2
CDR3nt: TGCGCCAGCAGCTTGGAACTAGCGGGAGGAAGGGATGAGCAGTTCTTC
CDR3aa: CASSLELAGGRDEQFF